Listed below are T cell receptor beta chains from one sample, sequenced in a study of CD8 T cells in ankylosing spondylitis. TCRdb processed the 5' RACE reads anew with MiXCR; each CDR3 protein has one entry. Of some 840,000 distinct CDR3 sequences listed, approximately 12% are singletons. The source material was blood, either unsorted or a sorted T cell fraction (not recorded which). The receptors come from a male donor with ankylosing spondylitis. CDR3s include the opening cysteine and the closing phenylalanine or tryptophan. The D gene is left open where the match is weak. Only part of the rows carry a size: once, few, many, or a class if the clone is expanded.

D gene: TRBD1; J gene: TRBJ1-1; clone size: few; V gene: TRBV7-2; CDR3 protein: CASSLRDRTLAFF; CDR3 DNA: TGTGCCAGCAGCCTACGGGACAGAACGCTCGCTTTCTTT
D gene: TRBD1; J gene: TRBJ2-7; clone size: many; V gene: TRBV6-1; CDR3 protein: CATSTGGRYEQYF; CDR3 DNA: TGTGCCACTTCGACAGGGGGTCGCTATGAGCAGTACTTC
D gene: TRBD1; J gene: TRBJ2-7; clone size: few; V gene: TRBV6-2/TRBV6-3; CDR3 protein: CASRSGQIFYEQYF; CDR3 DNA: TGTGCCAGCAGATCGGGACAGATTTTCTACGAGCAGTACTTC
D gene: NA; J gene: TRBJ1-1; clone size: NA; V gene: TRBV20-1; CDR3 protein: CSASLELNTEAFF; CDR3 DNA: TGCAGTGCTAGTCTAGAATTGAACACTGAAGCTTTCTTT
D gene: NA; J gene: TRBJ2-2; clone size: many; V gene: TRBV7-3; CDR3 protein: CASSAQTTGELFF; CDR3 DNA: TGTGCCAGCTCAGCACAGACTACCGGGGAGCTGTTTTTT
D gene: NA; J gene: TRBJ1-4; clone size: NA; V gene: TRBV6-5; CDR3 protein: CASSYSITRDEKLFF; CDR3 DNA: TGTGCCAGCAGTTACTCGATTACGCGGGATGAAAAACTGTTTTTT
D gene: TRBD2; J gene: TRBJ2-1; clone size: NA; V gene: TRBV7-2; CDR3 protein: CASSGLAGVYNEQFF; CDR3 DNA: TGTGCCAGCAGCGGACTAGCGGGAGTCTACAATGAGCAGTTCTTC
D gene: NA; J gene: TRBJ2-5; clone size: NA; V gene: TRBV20-1; CDR3 protein: CSARELTGWQETQYF; CDR3 DNA: TGCAGTGCTAGAGAATTGACGGGCTGGCAAGAGACCCAGTACTTC
D gene: TRBD2; J gene: TRBJ2-1; clone size: NA; V gene: TRBV7-2; CDR3 protein: CASSFRGGPTSYNEQFF; CDR3 DNA: TGTGCCAGCAGCTTCCGCGGGGGGCCCACCTCCTACAATGAGCAGTTCTTC
D gene: NA; J gene: TRBJ2-2; clone size: few; V gene: TRBV6-1; CDR3 protein: CASTQTNGQFRGELFF; CDR3 DNA: TGTGCCAGCACCCAAACGAACGGACAGTTCAGGGGGGAGCTGTTTTTT
D gene: TRBD2; J gene: TRBJ2-3; clone size: few; V gene: TRBV12-3/TRBV12-4; CDR3 protein: CASSLGSGMGDTQYF; CDR3 DNA: TGTGCCAGCAGTTTAGGTAGCGGGATGGGAGATACGCAGTATTTT
D gene: NA; J gene: TRBJ2-3; clone size: NA; V gene: TRBV20-1; CDR3 protein: CSARDGLSTDTQYF; CDR3 DNA: TGCAGTGCTAGAGATGGGCTAAGCACAGATACGCAGTATTTT
D gene: NA; J gene: TRBJ1-2; clone size: NA; V gene: TRBV4-3; CDR3 protein: CASSQAPLPRLYGYTF; CDR3 DNA: TGCGCCAGCAGCCAAGCCCCCCTACCGAGACTCTATGGCTACACCTTC
D gene: NA; J gene: TRBJ2-5; clone size: NA; V gene: TRBV28; CDR3 protein: CASSTPTGLVQETQYF; CDR3 DNA: TGTGCCAGCAGTACTCCGACAGGCCTGGTCCAAGAGACCCAGTACTTC
D gene: TRBD2; J gene: TRBJ2-3; clone size: NA; V gene: TRBV11-2; CDR3 protein: CASRPLRGTDTQYF; CDR3 DNA: TGTGCCAGCAGACCTCTGCGGGGGACCGATACGCAGTATTTT
D gene: NA; J gene: TRBJ1-2; clone size: many; V gene: TRBV12-3/TRBV12-4; CDR3 protein: CASSLGSYGYTF; CDR3 DNA: TGTGCCAGCAGCTTGGGGTCCTATGGCTACACCTTC